The 20 T cell receptor beta chains reported below all come from one sample, sequenced in a study of blood T cell repertoires in COVID-19 (dated by TCRdb to about 2020). To prepare the library, the immunoSEQ multiplex PCR assay was applied. In its TCRdb copy, this immuneACCESS table keeps in-frame sequences only and misses some clones. Where compared with another copy, unresolved V genes explain less than half of these, and the others have no known cause. The sample table contains 70,000 to 95,000 clones; only one count was recorded for about 95% of them. Jointly, the top ten make up around 4.7% of the sample. The sample comprised peripheral blood. Receptor source: a human donor with active COVID-19. The donor label of this sample is uncertain.

This chain uses TRBV5-1 with TRBJ2-1; 7 bases align to TRBD2. The CDR3 runs to 14 residues. Germline trimming cut 4 bases from V and 6 bases from J; bases unmatched to any gene: 7. CDR1 and CDR2 (germline): SGHRS, YFSETQ. CDR3 amino acids: CASSPGRTSNEQFF. CDR3 nucleotide sequence: TGCGCCAGCAGCCCCGGAAGGACTAGCAATGAGCAGTTCTTC.

This clone showed up just once. The chain employs TRBV12-3 or TRBV12-4 and TRBJ2-7; D is uncertain. The CDR3 has 11 amino acids. Trimming took 5 bases from V and 6 from J, leaving 8 bases between them. The CDR3 DNA reads TGTGCCAGCAGTGAGTTAGCCGAGCAGTACTTC. Translating gives CASSELAEQYF.

The chain employs TRBV7-8 and TRBJ2-1, with 8 bases fitting TRBD2. The trim removed 8 bases at V and 7 bases at J, leaving 13 bases unmatched. The CDR3 consists of 15 residues. The germline gives CDR1 SGHVS, CDR2 FQNEAQ. CDR3 region: CASGESGSRANEQFF. The CDR3 DNA sequence: TGTGCCAGCGGGGAGAGCGGGAGTCGGGCGAATGAGCAGTTCTTC.

The chain recombines TRBV12-3 or TRBV12-4 with TRBJ2-3; D may be TRBD1 (6 bases). This CDR3 has 13 residues. Trimming pared 4 bases from V and 4 bases from J, leaving 9 bases between. CDR3 amino acids: CASSSSGADTQYF. The CDR3 nucleotides are TGTGCCAGCAGTTCGTCAGGGGCAGATACGCAGTATTTT.

The gene calls are TRBV27 and TRBJ1-4; TRBD1 might be the D (5 bases). Trimming stripped 4 bases from V and 8 bases from J, with 20 bases between. CDR3 length: 16 amino acids. Germline CDR1 and CDR2: MNHEY and SMNVEV (reference sequence). CDR3 coding DNA: TGTGCCAGCAGTTGGGTGGGGCCCCCCCTAGGAGAAAAACTGTTTTTT. As protein: CASSWVGPPLGEKLFF.

CDR3 region: CASRHRDGYTF. In nucleotides, the CDR3 is TGTGCCAGTAGGCACAGGGACGGCTACACCTTC. J is TRBJ1-2 and V is TRBV19; D may be TRBD1 (6 bases). V shed 6 bases and J shed 8 bases, with 10 bases lying between them. From germline, CDR1 is LNHDA and CDR2 SQIVND (reference sequence). The CDR3 covers 11 residues. The full variable domain, with the rest looked up from reference TRBV19 and TRBJ1-2, is DGGITQSPKYLFRKEGQNVTLSCEQNLNHDAMYWYRQDPGQGLRLIYYSQIVNDFQKGDIAEGYSVSREKKESFPLTVTSAQKNPTAFYLCASRHRDGYTFGSGTRLTVV.

The chain is built from TRBV5-1 and TRBJ1-3; D is ambiguous. V was clipped by 0 bases and J by 4 bases, with 5 bases between them. Germline CDR1 reads SGHRS; CDR2 reads YFSETQ. CDR3 size: 13 residues. The CDR3 nucleotides are TGCGCCAGCAGCTTGGAACAGGGAAACACCATATATTTT. Translated, it gives CASSLEQGNTIYF.

The chain has TRBV27 and TRBJ2-5, with TRBD2 matching over 7 bases. The CDR3 has 14 residues. The germline V gene encodes CDR1 MNHEY and CDR2 SMNVEV (reference sequence). V lost 6 bases to trimming and J lost 5 bases; unmatched junction nucleotides: 9. The CDR3 nucleotides are TGTGCCAGCAGGCAAGCGGGGTTTGATGAGACCCAGTACTTC. It is translated as CASRQAGFDETQYF.

This chain uses TRBV7-2 with TRBJ1-5, with a possible D match to TRBD1 (6 bases). CDR3 length: 16 amino acids. Germline CDR1 reads SGHTA; CDR2 reads FQGNSA. V lost 2 bases and J lost 0, with 11 bases in between. The CDR3 loop reads CASSLKGGSSNQPQHF. The CDR3 nucleotides are TGTGCCAGCAGCTTAAAAGGGGGATCTAGCAATCAGCCCCAGCATTTT.

This clone was observed a single time. The V call is TRBV10-3, the J call TRBJ2-1, with 7 bases that match TRBD2. The CDR3 is 15 amino acids. J was trimmed by 9 bases and V by 0 bases; bases with no gene match: 8. Per germline, CDR1 ENHRY and CDR2 SYGVKD. In DNA form, the CDR3 reads TGTGCCATCAGTGAGTCTAGCGGATCGGGGGGTGAGCAGTTCTTC. Encoded protein: CAISESSGSGGEQFF.

This chain uses TRBV11-2 with TRBJ1-4; D is unresolved. The length of the CDR3 is 13 residues. V dropped 5 bases and J dropped 9 bases, with 13 bases sitting between them. The V gene's germline CDR1 is SGHAT and CDR2 FQNNGV. The CDR3 reads CASSPWEGQKLFF. The CDR3 coding sequence is TGTGCCAGCAGCCCCTGGGAGGGTCAAAAACTGTTTTTT. The full variable domain, rest sourced from reference TRBV11-2 and TRBJ1-4, is EAGVAQSPRYKIIEKRQSVAFWCNPISGHATLYWYQQILGQGPKLLIQFQNNGVVDDSQLPKDRFSAERLKGVDSTLKIQPAKLEDSAVYLCASSPWEGQKLFFGSGTQLSVL.

The V call is TRBV4-3, the J call TRBJ2-3, with TRBD2 identical over 10 bases. J gave up 5 bases and V 1 base, and 0 bases lay outside the gene matches. This CDR3 comprises 14 residues. CDR1 and CDR2 (germline): LGHNA, YSLEER. CDR3 protein: CASSQGLAGDTQYF. CDR3 sequence (DNA): TGCGCCAGCAGCCAAGGACTAGCGGGAGATACGCAGTATTTT.

This chain joins TRBV2 and TRBJ1-2; 7 positions match TRBD1. Germline V CDR1 and CDR2: SNHLY, FYNNEI. V lost 8 bases to trimming and J lost 6 bases; unmatched junction nucleotides: 12. CDR3 length: 14 amino acids. The CDR3 loop reads CASGAGQTLNGYTF. The CDR3 DNA sequence: TGTGCCAGCGGGGCGGGACAGACCCTTAATGGCTACACCTTC. Combining the CDR3 with reference TRBV2 and TRBJ1-2 gives the whole variable domain EPEVTQTPSHQVTQMGQEVILRCVPISNHLYFYWYRQILGQKVEFLVSFYNNEISEKSEIFDDQFSVERPDGSNFTLKIRSTKLEDSAMYFCASGAGQTLNGYTFGSGTRLTVV.

V is TRBV12-5 and J is TRBJ2-2, with TRBD2 matching 10 bases. The CDR3 is 15 amino acids. The V segment lost 0 bases and the J segment 5 bases; nucleotides outside the gene matches: 0. CDR1 and CDR2 (germline): LGHNT, FRNRAP. As DNA, the CDR3 is TGTGCTAGTGGTTTGGTAGCGGGGGGGACCGGGGAGCTGTTTTTT. This sequence encodes CASGLVAGGTGELFF.

For this clone: Other nucleotide sequences from this sample produce the same CDR3. The J gene is TRBJ2-2, the V gene TRBV19; TRBD1 matches at 8 bases. In germline, CDR1 is LNHDA, CDR2 SQIVND (reference sequence). V gave up 3 bases and J gave up 7 bases; unmatched junction bases: 7. This CDR3 spans 15 amino acids. CDR3 DNA: TGTGCCAGTAGTATCTCAGGGGGCGCCGGCGGGGAGCTGTTTTTT. The encoded protein is CASSISGGAGGELFF.

The chain carries TRBV19 and TRBJ2-7; 9 bases agree with TRBD1. J gave up 0 bases and V 6 bases, and 6 bases lay outside the gene matches. This CDR3 spans 15 amino acids. Germline V gene data show CDR1 as LNHDA and CDR2 as SQIVND (reference sequence). The CDR3 nucleotides read TGTGCCAGTAGCATACCGGGACAGGGCTCCTACGAGCAGTACTTC. Translated, it gives CASSIPGQGSYEQYF.

The V and J genes are TRBV18 and TRBJ1-1; TRBD1 aligns across 8 bases. The CDR3 sequence is 14 residues long. Looked up from germline, CDR1 is KGHSH and CDR2 is LQKENI. Losses at the gene ends were 8 bases for V and 2 bases for J; bases not matched to a gene: 7. Here the CDR3 DNA reads TGTGCCAGCCGTTTAGGACAGGGCAACACTGAAGCTTTCTTT. Protein sequence: CASRLGQGNTEAFF.

The chain joins TRBV5-4 to TRBJ2-3; D is ambiguous. V was cut by 1 base and J by 12 bases, with 21 bases left in between. The germline V gene has CDR1 SGHNT and CDR2 YYREEE (reference sequence). The CDR3 spans 15 residues. The CDR3 is CASSLNSIAADIQYF. Written as DNA, the CDR3 is TGTGCCAGCAGCTTGAACTCTATAGCTGCGGATATTCAGTATTTT.

The chain joins TRBV25-1 to TRBJ1-2, with a tentative D call TRBD1 (6 bases). The V end was cut by 6 bases, the J end by 6 bases, with 17 bases between. The V gene's germline CDR1 is MGHDK and CDR2 SYGVNS. CDR3 size: 14 residues. The CDR3 DNA sequence: TGTGCCAGCAGCAAGGGCGGGGGCCTCGATGGCTACACCTTC. Translating it yields CASSKGGGLDGYTF.

The chain recombines TRBV18 with TRBJ2-5; D ambiguous. CDR1 and CDR2 (germline): KGHSH, LQKENI. V gave up 3 bases and J gave up 5 bases, with 13 bases separating them. CDR3 length equals 14 residues. In DNA form, the CDR3 reads TGTGCCAGCTCACCTCGTGCGACAATGGAGACCCAGTACTTC. It yields the protein CASSPRATMETQYF.